The 27 T cell receptor beta chains below were found in one sample sequenced in a study of T cell responses to AZD1222 COVID-19 vaccine. Data came from immunoSEQ multiplex PCR; TCRdb stores just in-frame clones and leaves some out. This table holds about 140,000 clones, 88% found once. The input for sequencing was peripheral blood, taken 28 days after the second AZD1222 dose. The receptors were sampled from an adult who received the AZD1222 COVID-19 vaccine.

The V call is TRBV11-2, the J call TRBJ2-7; no firm D call. Per germline, CDR1 SGHAT and CDR2 FQNNGV. The CDR3 sequence is 12 residues long. With 4 bases removed from V and 0 bases from J, the gap between germline ends came to 4 bases. In nucleotides, the CDR3 is TGTGCCAGCAGCTCGGACTCCTACGAGCAGTACTTC. As protein: CASSSDSYEQYF.

The chain uses TRBV10-3 and TRBJ1-3, with no clear D. The V gene's germline CDR1 is ENHRY and CDR2 SYGVKD. V lost 8 bases, J lost 0 bases, and 8 bases lay in between. The CDR3 covers 13 residues. The CDR3 nucleotides read TGTGCCATCCGGATTAGCTCTGGAAACACCATATATTTT. It encodes CAIRISSGNTIYF.

The chain has TRBV28 and TRBJ2-3; D gene uncertain. The germline V gene has CDR1 MDHEN and CDR2 SYDVKM. The CDR3 is 11 amino acids. Deletions cut 5 bases from V and 7 bases from J, with 7 bases between. The DNA of the CDR3 is TGTGCCAGCAGTCTCCTACATACGCAGTATTTT. It codes for CASSLLHTQYF. The full variable domain, its missing parts supplied by reference TRBV28 and TRBJ2-3, is DVKVTQSSRYLVKRTGEKVFLECVQDMDHENMFWYRQDPGLGLRLIYFSYDVKMKEKGDIPEGYSVSREKKERFSLILESASTNQTSMYLCASSLLHTQYFGPGTRLTVL.

The chain recombines TRBV7-2 with TRBJ2-7, with unresolved D. Trimming took off 1 base at V and 0 bases at J, with 4 bases between the two ends. This CDR3 is 13 amino acids long. Germline values: CDR1 SGHTA, CDR2 FQGNSA. This CDR3 is CASSLDSSYEQYF. CDR3 nucleotides: TGTGCCAGCAGCTTAGACTCCTCCTACGAGCAGTACTTC.

The rearrangement joins TRBV3-1 (or the pseudogene TRBV3-2) to TRBJ1-5; D uncertain. The CDR3 is 14 residues long. CDR1 is LGHDT, CDR2 YNNKEL, per germline (reference sequence). Trimming removed 4 bases from V and 3 bases from J, with 10 bases in between. In nucleotides, the CDR3 is TGTGCCAGCAGCCTACTTGGGATCAATCAGCCCCAGCATTTT. Its protein is CASSLLGINQPQHF.

The V call is TRBV27, the J call TRBJ1-5; 8 bases line up with TRBD1. Germline V gene data show CDR1 as MNHEY and CDR2 as SMNVEV (reference sequence). The junction had 6 bases not matched to a gene; V was cut back by 8 bases and J by 0 bases. The CDR3 has 15 amino acids. CDR3 DNA: TGTGCCAGCGCGGTGGACAGGGTTAGCAATCAGCCCCAGCATTTT. This gives the protein CASAVDRVSNQPQHF.

The genes are TRBV19 and TRBJ1-2; 7 bases line up with TRBD1. Germline CDR1 reads LNHDA; CDR2 reads SQIVND (reference sequence). The CDR3 sequence is 12 residues long. After removal of 8 bases from V and 7 bases from J, the junction contained 7 bases not matched to a gene. CDR3 coding DNA: TGTGCCAGTTGGGAGGGGGCTCGTGGCTACACCTTC. Its translation is CASWEGARGYTF. The whole variable domain, filled in from reference TRBV19 and TRBJ1-2, reads DGGITQSPKYLFRKEGQNVTLSCEQNLNHDAMYWYRQDPGQGLRLIYYSQIVNDFQKGDIAEGYSVSREKKESFPLTVTSAQKNPTAFYLCASWEGARGYTFGSGTRLTVV.

CDR3: CASSPTRTSGNTIYF. The CDR3 coding sequence is TGTGCCAGCAGCCCGACCCGGACGTCCGGAAACACCATATATTTT. The genes are TRBV7-2 and TRBJ1-3; D is ambiguous. The CDR3 contains 15 residues. Per the germline V gene, CDR1 is SGHTA and CDR2 is FQGNSA. The ends were cut back, 5 bases at V and 4 bases at J, with 15 bases in the middle.

The chain has TRBV7-9 and TRBJ1-3, with 12 bases identical to TRBD1. The germline V gene has CDR1 SEHNR and CDR2 FQNEAQ (reference sequence). This CDR3 contains 19 residues. The V segment lost 4 bases and the J segment 4 bases; nucleotides outside the gene matches: 14. Here the CDR3 DNA reads TGTGCCAGCAGCTCCCTTTTGGGACAGGGGGCTTCGAGAGGAAACACCATATATTTT. Its protein is CASSSLLGQGASRGNTIYF.

The V and J genes are TRBV12-3 or TRBV12-4 and TRBJ1-5; D is ambiguous. The CDR3 runs to 12 residues. V lost 8 bases to trimming and J lost 9 bases, with 14 bases between them. The CDR3 spells CASRPLGGPQHF. CDR3 bases: TGTGCCAGCCGACCTCTCGGTGGGCCCCAGCATTTT.

This sequence joins TRBV7-9 and TRBJ2-7; D is ambiguous. This CDR3 is built from 17 residues. The V gene lost 1 base and the J gene lost 2 bases, with 18 bases spanning the gap. The germline CDR1 and CDR2 sequences are SEHNR and FQNEAQ (reference sequence). DNA of the CDR3: TGTGCCAGCAGCTTAGGGTCACGTCCGAACTCCGCCTACGAGCAGTACTTC. Translating gives CASSLGSRPNSAYEQYF.

This clone was seen a handful of times. The V and J genes are TRBV7-2 and TRBJ1-5; no definite D call. V lost 3 bases to trimming and J lost 3 bases, with 12 bases between them. The CDR3 totals 15 residues. Germline CDR1 and CDR2: SGHTA and FQGNSA. Here the CDR3 reads CASSFRSGVNQPQHF. CDR3 DNA: TGTGCCAGCAGCTTCAGGTCCGGAGTCAATCAGCCCCAGCATTTT.

The J gene is TRBJ1-2, the V gene TRBV27; D may be TRBD1 (5 bases). V lost 5 bases to trimming and J lost 2 bases, with 12 bases between them. The germline V gene encodes CDR1 MNHEY and CDR2 SMNVEV (reference sequence). This CDR3 comprises 14 residues. CDR3 in amino acids: CASSPMGRNYGYTF. In DNA form, the CDR3 reads TGTGCCAGCAGTCCCATGGGACGGAACTATGGCTACACCTTC.

In the case of this clone: Other nucleotide sequences from this sample produce the same CDR3. The chain carries TRBV28 and TRBJ1-2, with D unclear. The CDR3 length is 13 residues. Germline V gene lookup returns CDR1 MDHEN and CDR2 SYDVKM. Deletions cut 3 bases from V and 2 bases from J, with 7 bases between. The CDR3 DNA reads as TGTGCCAGCAGTTTCAGTCAGAACTATGGCTACACCTTC. This codes for CASSFSQNYGYTF.

This sequence joins TRBV10-2 and TRBJ1-2; 12 nucleotides line up with TRBD1. The CDR3 consists of 13 residues. Germline V gives CDR1 WSHSY, CDR2 SAAADI. With 6 bases clipped from V and 8 bases from J, the junction kept 4 bases outside the gene matches. CDR3 DNA sequence: TGCGCCAGCAGGACCGGGACAGGGGGCGGCTACACCTTC. It translates to CASRTGTGGGYTF.

This chain links TRBV7-9 with TRBJ1-2; D not certain. From germline, CDR1 is SEHNR and CDR2 FQNEAQ (reference sequence). Trimming stripped 5 bases from V and 5 bases from J, with 9 bases between. The CDR3 contains 12 residues. The CDR3 coding sequence is TGTGCCAGCAGCCCCGACTTTTATGGCTACACCTTC. As protein: CASSPDFYGYTF.

V gene TRBV28 combines with J gene TRBJ1-1; D is ambiguous. The ends were cut back, 6 bases at V and 4 bases at J, with 9 bases in the middle. The germline gives CDR1 MDHEN, CDR2 SYDVKM. The CDR3 sequence is 12 residues long. For the CDR3, the DNA is TGTGCCAGCAGGGTCGGGAGCACTGAAGCTTTCTTT. Its translation is CASRVGSTEAFF.

This chain joins TRBV30 and TRBJ1-1; D is unresolved. Germline V gene data show CDR1 as GTSNPN and CDR2 as SVGIG (reference sequence). The CDR3 length is 11 residues. Trimming stripped 0 bases from V and 8 bases from J, with 7 bases between. The CDR3 nucleotides read TGTGCCTGGAGTGTACGCAGGGAAGCTTTCTTT. It yields the protein CAWSVRREAFF.

In DNA, the CDR3 is TGTGCCAGCAGCCAGGCGTTATCGAATAACTATGGCTACACCTTC. Protein: CASSQALSNNYGYTF. The chain uses TRBV4-2 and TRBJ1-2; D not resolved. Germline assignment: CDR1 LGHNA and CDR2 YNFKEQ. CDR3 size: 15 residues. Trimming left V 3 bases short and J 1 base short, with 12 bases between.

In this sample, this clone turned up once. The chain recombines TRBV7-9 with TRBJ2-6; no firm D call. Trimming cost V 9 bases and J 0 bases, with 3 bases left between them. Germline lookup yields CDR1 SEHNR and CDR2 FQNEAQ (reference sequence). The CDR3 is 12 amino acids. CDR3: CASPSGANVLTF. CDR3 bases: TGTGCCAGTCCCTCTGGGGCCAACGTCCTGACTTTC.

This chain uses TRBV28 with TRBJ2-7; TRBD1 or TRBD2 may be the D gene (5 bases each). V dropped 6 bases and J dropped 7 bases, with 22 bases sitting between them. This CDR3 is built from 15 residues. Germline-derived CDR1 and CDR2 are MDHEN and SYDVKM. In nucleotides, the CDR3 is TGTGCCAGCAGGGATCCCGGGACCGTGACTCCGGAGCAGTACTTC. Its protein product is CASRDPGTVTPEQYF. The full variable domain, in which reference TRBV28 and TRBJ2-7 provide the parts outside the CDR3, is DVKVTQSSRYLVKRTGEKVFLECVQDMDHENMFWYRQDPGLGLRLIYFSYDVKMKEKGDIPEGYSVSREKKERFSLILESASTNQTSMYLCASRDPGTVTPEQYFGPGTRLTVT.

V usage is TRBV4-1 and J usage is TRBJ1-5; D remains unclear. In germline, CDR1 is MGHRA, CDR2 YSYEKL. The V gene lost 1 base and the J gene lost 0 bases, with 13 bases spanning the gap. The CDR3 is 17 residues long. CDR3 nucleotide sequence: TGCGCCAGCAGCCAAGCCCTCCCCCTAAATAGCAATCAGCCCCAGCATTTT. Its translation is CASSQALPLNSNQPQHF.

Note on this clone: An end of the junction differs from the germline gene, which may be a read error. The chain recombines TRBV23-1 with TRBJ1-1; TRBD1 is a possible D gene (5 bases). TRBV23-1 is flagged as an ORF with uncertain function. The CDR3 has 16 amino acids. The CDR3: CASNQSIPEPGAEAFF. The CDR3 bases are TGCGCCAGCAATCAATCTATCCCAGAACCGGGGGCTGAAGCTTTCTTT.

This CDR3 is CASSLDTTDTQYF. CDR3 coding DNA: TGTGCCAGCAGCTTGGACACCACAGATACGCAGTATTTT. The chain is built from TRBV28 and TRBJ2-3, with D perhaps matching TRBD1 (5 bases). The germline gives CDR1 MDHEN, CDR2 SYDVKM. The CDR3 is 13 residues long. V lost 6 bases and J lost 2, with 9 bases in between.

The chain couples TRBV7-9 to TRBJ2-7; D uncertain. Trimming took off 5 bases at V and 2 bases at J, with 4 bases between the two ends. Germline CDR1 is SEHNR and CDR2 is FQNEAQ (reference sequence). The CDR3 is 11 amino acids. CDR3 protein: CASSETYEQYF. The CDR3 region has the DNA TGTGCCAGCAGCGAAACCTACGAGCAGTACTTC.

Here the CDR3 DNA reads TGTGCCAGCAGTGCCCCCAGGGGCGGGGGTAACTATGGCTACACCTTC. It specifies CASSAPRGGGNYGYTF. This sequence joins TRBV28 and TRBJ1-2, with a possible D match to TRBD1 (6 bases). Germline-derived CDR1 and CDR2 are MDHEN and SYDVKM. This CDR3 is built from 16 residues. With 5 bases removed from V and 1 base from J, the gap between germline ends came to 17 bases.

This chain links TRBV6-5 with TRBJ2-7; 7 bases align to TRBD2. This CDR3 is built from 16 residues. Germline CDR1 and CDR2: MNHEY and SVGAGI. Losses at the gene ends were 2 bases for V and 2 bases for J; bases not matched to a gene: 9. CDR3 amino acids: CASSYGPGGRAYEQYF. The CDR3 coding sequence is TGTGCCAGCAGTTACGGGCCTGGAGGGAGGGCCTACGAGCAGTACTTC.